This T cell receptor (beta chain) was obtained from a study of Ad26.COV2.S vaccination and SARS-CoV-2 variants. Germline V lookup: CDR1 SEHNR, CDR2 FQNEAQ (reference sequence). The CDR3 covers 15 residues. The ends were cut back, 4 bases at V and 1 base at J, with 10 bases in the middle. Libraries were prepared by immunoSEQ multiplex PCR; TCRdb keeps only in-frame clonotypes and omits some of them. The sample holds roughly 700,000 clones, around 92% seen once. Treatment denoted: 19 received Ad26.COV2.S at low or high dose, single or two shots; 5 received placebo; per-sample allocation not given. Samples analyzed were those drawn on day 63 after the first vaccine or placebo injection.

The chain joins TRBV7-9 to TRBJ2-2; D remains unclear. The sample in question was peripheral blood, obtained in a trial of Ad26.COV2.S vaccine versus placebo. The receptor comes from a person aged 18-65 years who received the Ad26.COV2.S COVID-19 vaccine or a placebo. In DNA, the CDR3 is TGTGCCAGCAGCTCCCTGGGTGGGAACACCGGGGAGCTGTTTTTT. Translated, it gives CASSSLGGNTGELFF.